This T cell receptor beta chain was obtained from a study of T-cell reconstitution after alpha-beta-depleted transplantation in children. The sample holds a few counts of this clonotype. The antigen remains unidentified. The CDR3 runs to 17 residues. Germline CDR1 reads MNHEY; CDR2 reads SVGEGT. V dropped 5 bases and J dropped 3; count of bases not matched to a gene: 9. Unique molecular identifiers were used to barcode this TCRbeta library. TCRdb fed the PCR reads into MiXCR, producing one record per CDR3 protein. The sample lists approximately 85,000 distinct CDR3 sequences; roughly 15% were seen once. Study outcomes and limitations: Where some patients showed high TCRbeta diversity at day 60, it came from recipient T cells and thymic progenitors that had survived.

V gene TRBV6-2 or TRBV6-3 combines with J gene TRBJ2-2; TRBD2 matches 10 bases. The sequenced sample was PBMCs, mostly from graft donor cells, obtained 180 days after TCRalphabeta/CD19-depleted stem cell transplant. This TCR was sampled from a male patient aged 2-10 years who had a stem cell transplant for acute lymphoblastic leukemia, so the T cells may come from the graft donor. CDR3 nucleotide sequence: TGTGCCAGCAGTAATCTCCAGCGGGGGGGCTACACCGGGGAGCTGTTTTTT. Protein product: CASSNLQRGGYTGELFF.